This T cell receptor (beta chain) was sequenced during a study of shared clonotypes between healthy human individuals. Study information: Each donor's CD4 naive and CD4 memory cells filled three plates apiece, CD8 naive two, and CD8 memory one.

Across several immunoSEQ plates, the genomic DNA of each subset was split evenly. Data came from immunoSEQ multiplex PCR; TCRdb stores just in-frame clones and leaves some out. Among roughly 2.1 million clones listed, 85% to 95% were seen once. Positive CCR7 selection of CD45RO-negative cells yielded the naive CD8 cells, and terminally differentiated effector memory CD45RA+ cells were excluded. Those who donated were healthy HIV-negative adults, with no recent acute infections or vaccinations reported. This CDR3 has 17 amino acids. In germline, CDR1 is SGDLS, CDR2 YYNGEE. V lost 0 bases and J 5 bases, leaving 20 bases between the germline ends.

The sample taken for sequencing was naive CD8+ T cells from PBMCs. The rearrangement joins TRBV9 to TRBJ1-2; D is undetermined. The receptor's source is a man in his late teens or twenties in good health. Some clones in this sample may be carry-over from other donors' samples. The CDR3 loop is CASSVVPPPDGRYGYTF. For the CDR3, the DNA is TGTGCCAGCAGCGTAGTGCCCCCCCCCGACGGGCGGTATGGCTACACCTTC.